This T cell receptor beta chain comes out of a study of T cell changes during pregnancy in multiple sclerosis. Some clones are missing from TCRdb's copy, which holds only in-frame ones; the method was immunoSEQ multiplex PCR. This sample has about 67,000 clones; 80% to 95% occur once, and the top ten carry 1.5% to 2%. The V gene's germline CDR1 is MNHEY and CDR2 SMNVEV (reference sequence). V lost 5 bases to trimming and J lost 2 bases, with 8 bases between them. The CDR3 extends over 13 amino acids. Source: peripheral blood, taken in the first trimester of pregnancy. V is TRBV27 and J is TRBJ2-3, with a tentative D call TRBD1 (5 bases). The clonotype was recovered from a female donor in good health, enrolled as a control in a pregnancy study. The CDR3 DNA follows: TGTGCCAGCAGTCGACAGTACACAGATACGCAGTATTTT. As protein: CASSRQYTDTQYF.